The rows below give T cell receptor beta chains drawn from one sample of a study of cytomegalovirus exposure and HLA in healthy donors. Profiled with immunoSEQ multiplex PCR; TCRdb holds only in-frame clones, not every one. The sample contains 150,000 to 200,000 clones, roughly four fifths of which appear only once. The sample taken for sequencing was PBMCs. The receptors shown here come from a woman in her thirties or forties in good health and CMV-seronegative. Each CDR3 is given with its conserved first and last residue. Each record gives: clone size, CDR3 length, D gene, J gene, V gene, CDR3 protein, CDR3 DNA. The D gene is left open where the match is weak. Size tells how often a clone was seen (once, few, many) or the class of an expanded clone, and some rows leave it out.

clone size: -
CDR3 length: 22
D gene: -
J gene: TRBJ2-4
V gene: TRBV4-2
CDR3 protein: CASSQERRASMSGTLAKNIQYF
CDR3 DNA: TGTGCCAGCAGCCAAGAACGGAGGGCCTCCATGAGCGGAACCCTAGCCAAAAACATTCAGTACTTC

clone size: once
CDR3 length: 14
D gene: TRBD1
J gene: TRBJ1-1
V gene: TRBV2
CDR3 protein: CASKTWTGMTEAFF
CDR3 DNA: TGTGCCAGCAAAACGTGGACAGGTATGACTGAAGCTTTCTTT

clone size: -
CDR3 length: 14
D gene: -
J gene: TRBJ2-3
V gene: TRBV2
CDR3 protein: CASTPRLVTDTQYF
CDR3 DNA: TGTGCCAGCACCCCGAGACTGGTCACAGATACGCAGTATTTT

clone size: -
CDR3 length: 15
D gene: TRBD2
J gene: TRBJ2-7
V gene: TRBV5-5
CDR3 protein: CASRGGLADLDEQYF
CDR3 DNA: TGTGCCAGCAGGGGGGGACTAGCGGACCTAGACGAGCAGTACTTC

clone size: -
CDR3 length: 16
D gene: TRBD2
J gene: TRBJ2-4
V gene: TRBV7-9
CDR3 protein: CASSLAGGETKNIQYF
CDR3 DNA: TGTGCCAGCAGCTTAGCCGGGGGGGAAACCAAAAACATTCAGTACTTC

clone size: -
CDR3 length: 15
D gene: TRBD2
J gene: TRBJ2-5
V gene: TRBV5-1
CDR3 protein: CASSSGTNLKETQYF
CDR3 DNA: TGCGCCAGCAGTTCCGGGACTAACCTTAAAGAGACCCAGTACTTC

clone size: few
CDR3 length: 15
D gene: -
J gene: TRBJ1-3
V gene: TRBV5-4
CDR3 protein: CASTVSGAGGNTIYF
CDR3 DNA: TGTGCCAGCACCGTATCAGGGGCAGGCGGAAACACCATATATTTT

clone size: -
CDR3 length: 15
D gene: -
J gene: TRBJ1-2
V gene: TRBV28
CDR3 protein: CASSEGTTTTYGYTF
CDR3 DNA: TGTGCCAGCAGTGAGGGGACAACTACGACGTATGGCTACACCTTC

clone size: once
CDR3 length: 14
D gene: -
J gene: TRBJ1-6
V gene: TRBV5-6
CDR3 protein: CASSFSQGRPPLHF
CDR3 DNA: TGTGCCAGCAGCTTCAGCCAGGGGCGGCCACCCCTCCACTTT

clone size: -
CDR3 length: 14
D gene: TRBD2
J gene: TRBJ2-5
V gene: TRBV6-5
CDR3 protein: CASSIGTIQETQYF
CDR3 DNA: TGTGCCAGCAGTATCGGGACTATACAAGAGACCCAGTACTTC

clone size: -
CDR3 length: 16
D gene: TRBD1
J gene: TRBJ2-3
V gene: TRBV19
CDR3 protein: CASSISDRGKTDTQYF
CDR3 DNA: TGTGCCAGTAGTATTTCCGACAGGGGAAAGACAGATACGCAGTATTTT

clone size: -
CDR3 length: 11
D gene: TRBD1
J gene: TRBJ1-2
V gene: TRBV2
CDR3 protein: CASSSEGAGTF
CDR3 DNA: TGTGCCAGCAGTTCCGAGGGGGCAGGCACCTTC

clone size: -
CDR3 length: 16
D gene: TRBD1
J gene: TRBJ1-1
V gene: TRBV29-1
CDR3 protein: CSVVWATGGMNTEAFF
CDR3 DNA: TGCAGCGTTGTTTGGGCGACAGGGGGCATGAACACTGAAGCTTTCTTT

clone size: -
CDR3 length: 13
D gene: -
J gene: TRBJ2-7
V gene: TRBV25-1
CDR3 protein: CASGPEGAYEQYF
CDR3 DNA: TGTGCCAGCGGCCCGGAGGGCGCCTACGAGCAGTACTTC

clone size: few
CDR3 length: 12
D gene: -
J gene: TRBJ2-7
V gene: TRBV5-6
CDR3 protein: CASSITGYEQYF
CDR3 DNA: TGTGCCAGCAGCATAACAGGATACGAGCAGTACTTC

clone size: -
CDR3 length: 15
D gene: TRBD1
J gene: TRBJ1-6
V gene: TRBV2
CDR3 protein: CASSIQGSSNSPLHF
CDR3 DNA: TGTGCCAGCAGTATACAGGGGAGTAGTAATTCACCCCTCCACTTT

clone size: -
CDR3 length: 15
D gene: -
J gene: TRBJ1-5
V gene: TRBV19
CDR3 protein: CASNLQGTGNQPQHF
CDR3 DNA: TGTGCCAGTAATTTACAGGGCACCGGCAATCAGCCCCAGCATTTT

clone size: few
CDR3 length: 15
D gene: -
J gene: TRBJ2-7
V gene: TRBV5-6
CDR3 protein: CASSPDRSYSYEQYF
CDR3 DNA: TGTGCCAGCAGCCCTGACAGGAGTTATTCCTACGAGCAGTACTTC

clone size: -
CDR3 length: 16
D gene: TRBD1
J gene: TRBJ2-7
V gene: TRBV11-2
CDR3 protein: CASSSILTGGSYEQYF
CDR3 DNA: TGTGCCAGCAGCTCAATCCTGACAGGGGGCTCCTACGAGCAGTACTTC

clone size: few
CDR3 length: 15
D gene: TRBD1
J gene: TRBJ1-5
V gene: TRBV2
CDR3 protein: CASTGDRGSNQPQHF
CDR3 DNA: TGTGCCAGTACGGGGGACAGGGGGAGCAATCAGCCCCAGCATTTT

clone size: -
CDR3 length: 14
D gene: -
J gene: TRBJ1-1
V gene: TRBV27
CDR3 protein: CASGTGLLNTEAFF
CDR3 DNA: TGTGCCAGCGGAACAGGATTGCTGAACACTGAAGCTTTCTTT

clone size: -
CDR3 length: 16
D gene: TRBD1
J gene: TRBJ2-5
V gene: TRBV5-1
CDR3 protein: CASSLIGQGFQETQYF
CDR3 DNA: TGCGCCAGCAGCTTGATAGGACAGGGGTTCCAAGAGACCCAGTACTTC

clone size: -
CDR3 length: 12
D gene: -
J gene: TRBJ1-1
V gene: TRBV6-5
CDR3 protein: CASSLRVAEAFF
CDR3 DNA: TGTGCCAGCAGTCTCAGGGTAGCTGAAGCTTTCTTT

clone size: -
CDR3 length: 15
D gene: -
J gene: TRBJ1-2
V gene: TRBV5-6
CDR3 protein: CASSLSTPGFYGYTF
CDR3 DNA: TGTGCCAGCAGCTTGAGTACACCGGGGTTTTATGGCTACACCTTC

clone size: -
CDR3 length: 14
D gene: -
J gene: TRBJ1-2
V gene: TRBV5-5
CDR3 protein: CASSPNVNQYGYTF
CDR3 DNA: TGTGCCAGCAGCCCGAATGTGAATCAGTATGGCTACACCTTC

clone size: -
CDR3 length: 17
D gene: TRBD1
J gene: TRBJ2-3
V gene: TRBV18
CDR3 protein: CASSGQGPGYSTDTQYF
CDR3 DNA: TGTGCCAGCTCAGGACAGGGGCCAGGCTATAGCACAGATACGCAGTATTTT

clone size: -
CDR3 length: 15
D gene: -
J gene: TRBJ1-5
V gene: TRBV6-5
CDR3 protein: CASSPRVGSNQPQHF
CDR3 DNA: TGTGCCAGCAGCCCCCGGGTCGGTAGCAATCAGCCCCAGCATTTT

clone size: -
CDR3 length: 18
D gene: -
J gene: TRBJ1-6
V gene: TRBV10-1
CDR3 protein: CASKPETGASSYNSPLHF
CDR3 DNA: TGCGCCAGCAAGCCTGAAACAGGCGCGAGCTCCTATAATTCACCCCTCCACTTT